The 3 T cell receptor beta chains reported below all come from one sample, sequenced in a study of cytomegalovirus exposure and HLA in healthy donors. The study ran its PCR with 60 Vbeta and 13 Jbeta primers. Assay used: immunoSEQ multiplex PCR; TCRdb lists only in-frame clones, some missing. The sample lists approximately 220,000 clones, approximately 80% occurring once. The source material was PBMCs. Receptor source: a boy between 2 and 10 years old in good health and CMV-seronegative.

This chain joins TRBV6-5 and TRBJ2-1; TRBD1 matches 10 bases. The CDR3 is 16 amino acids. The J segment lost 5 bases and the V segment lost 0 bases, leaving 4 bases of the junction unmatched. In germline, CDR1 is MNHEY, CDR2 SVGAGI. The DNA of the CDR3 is TGTGCCAGCAGTTACTCCGGGACAGGGGTAAACAATGAGCAGTTCTTC. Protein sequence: CASSYSGTGVNNEQFF.

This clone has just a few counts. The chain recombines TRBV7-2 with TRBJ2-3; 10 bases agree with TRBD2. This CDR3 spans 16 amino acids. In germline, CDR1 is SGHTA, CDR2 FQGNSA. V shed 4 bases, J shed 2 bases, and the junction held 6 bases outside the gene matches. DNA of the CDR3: TGTGCCAGCAGCTCTAGCGGGGGCCGCTACACAGATACGCAGTATTTT. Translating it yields CASSSSGGRYTDTQYF.

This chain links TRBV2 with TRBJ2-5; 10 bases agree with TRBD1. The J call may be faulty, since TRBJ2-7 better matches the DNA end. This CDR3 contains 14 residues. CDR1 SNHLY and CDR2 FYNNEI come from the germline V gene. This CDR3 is CASRKGTGVYEQYF. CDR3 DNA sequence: TGTGCCAGCAGGAAGGGGACAGGGGTCTACGAGCAGTACTTC.